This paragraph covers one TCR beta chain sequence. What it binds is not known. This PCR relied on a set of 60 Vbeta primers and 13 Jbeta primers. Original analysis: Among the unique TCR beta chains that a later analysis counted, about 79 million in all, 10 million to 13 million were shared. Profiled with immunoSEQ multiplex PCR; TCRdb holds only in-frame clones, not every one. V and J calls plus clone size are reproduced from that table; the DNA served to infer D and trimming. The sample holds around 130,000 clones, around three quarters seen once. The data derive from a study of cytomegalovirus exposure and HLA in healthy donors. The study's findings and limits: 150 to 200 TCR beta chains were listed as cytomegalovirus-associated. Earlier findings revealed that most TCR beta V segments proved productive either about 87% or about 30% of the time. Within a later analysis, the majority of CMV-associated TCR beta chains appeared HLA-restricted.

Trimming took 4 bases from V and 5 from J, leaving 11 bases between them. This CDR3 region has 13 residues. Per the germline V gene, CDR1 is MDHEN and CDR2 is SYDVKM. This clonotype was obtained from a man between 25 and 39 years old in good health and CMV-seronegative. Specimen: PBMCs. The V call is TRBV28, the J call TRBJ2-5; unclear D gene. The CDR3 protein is CASSSGGYETQYF. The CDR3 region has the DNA TGTGCCAGCAGTTCCGGCGGTTACGAGACCCAGTACTTC.